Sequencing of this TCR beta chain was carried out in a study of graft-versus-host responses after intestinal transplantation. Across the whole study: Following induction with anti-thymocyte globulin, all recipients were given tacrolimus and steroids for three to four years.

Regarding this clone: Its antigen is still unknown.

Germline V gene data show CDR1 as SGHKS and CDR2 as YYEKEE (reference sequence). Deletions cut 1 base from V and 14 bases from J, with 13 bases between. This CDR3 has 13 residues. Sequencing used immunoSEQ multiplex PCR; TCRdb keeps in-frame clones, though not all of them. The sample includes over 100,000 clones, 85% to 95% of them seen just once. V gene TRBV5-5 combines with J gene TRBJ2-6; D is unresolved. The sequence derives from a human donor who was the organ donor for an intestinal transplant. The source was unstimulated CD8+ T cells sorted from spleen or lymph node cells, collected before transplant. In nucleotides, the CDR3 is TGTGCCAGCAGCTTGAAGTGGGTCCAATTCCTGACTTTC. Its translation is CASSLKWVQFLTF.